This is a list of T cell receptor beta chains from one sample in a study of PD-L1 blockade in urothelial cancer. Libraries were prepared by immunoSEQ multiplex PCR; TCRdb keeps only in-frame clonotypes and omits some of them. The sample contains some 41,000 clones, roughly 84% of which appear only once. Sequences were derived from PBMCs, sampled around atezolizumab (anti-PD-L1) treatment. These receptors came from an older man with urothelial cancer. Both conserved end residues are part of each CDR3. Fields, in order: clone size, J gene, V gene, D gene, CDR3 DNA, CDR3 protein. A D gene is named only where the DNA matches it firmly. Not every row has a clone size; where given, it reads once, few, many or a size class.

>-|TRBJ2-5|TRBV11-2|-
TGTGCCAGCAGCCTCCTGGAGACCCAGTACTTC
CASSLLETQYF
>-|TRBJ2-7|TRBV19|TRBD1
TGTGCCAGTAGTACAGGGGGTCGGGGCTACGAGCAGTACTTC
CASSTGGRGYEQYF
>-|TRBJ2-2|TRBV5-1|-
TGCGCCAGCAGCGATCAAGGCGGCATCGGGGAGCTGTTTTTT
CASSDQGGIGELFF
>once|TRBJ2-6|TRBV6-5|-
TGTGCCAGCAGTTACGGGCAGGGCCCTGGGGCCAACGTCCTGACTTTC
CASSYGQGPGANVLTF
>-|TRBJ2-5|TRBV19|TRBD2
TGTGCCAGTAGTATGACGAGCGGGAGGGAGACCCAGTACTTC
CASSMTSGRETQYF
>-|TRBJ2-1|TRBV29-1|TRBD2
TGCAGCGTCGCGGGACTAGCGACGAGCTCCTACAATGAGCAGTTCTTC
CSVAGLATSSYNEQFF
>-|TRBJ2-1|TRBV19|TRBD2
TGTGCCAGTAGAAAGACTAGCGGGAGGTTCTCCTACAATGAGCAGTTCTTC
CASRKTSGRFSYNEQFF
>-|TRBJ2-1|TRBV10-2|TRBD2
TGCGCCAGCAGTGATCCGGGACTAGCGATTGGGAATGAGCAGTTCTTC
CASSDPGLAIGNEQFF
>-|TRBJ2-1|TRBV30|TRBD1
TGTGCCTGGAGTCCTGGACAGGCTTACAATGAGCAGTTCTTC
CAWSPGQAYNEQFF
>few|TRBJ1-2|TRBV28|-
TGTGCCAGCAGTTCTCCCGTGGTCAGTGACTATGGCTACACCTTC
CASSSPVVSDYGYTF
>-|TRBJ1-4|TRBV9|-
TGTGCCAGCAGCGTAGGGGCTGGAAAACTGTTTTTT
CASSVGAGKLFF
>once|TRBJ1-1|TRBV9|-
TGTGCCAGCAGCGTAGAGCAGGACACTGAAGCTTTCTTT
CASSVEQDTEAFF
>-|TRBJ1-5|TRBV29-1|TRBD1
TGCAGCGTCGGACAGGGGGGAATCAATCAGCCCCAGCATTTT
CSVGQGGINQPQHF
>medium-sized|TRBJ2-5|TRBV19|-
TGTGCCAGTAGCCTAGGCCAAGAGACCCAGTACTTC
CASSLGQETQYF
>-|TRBJ2-1|TRBV7-8|-
TGTGCCAGCACCCAAACTACACAGGGTAACAATGAGCAGTTCTTC
CASTQTTQGNNEQFF
>few|TRBJ1-2|TRBV19|-
TGTGCCAGTAGTAACTGGGGCGGTGGCTACACCTTC
CASSNWGGGYTF
>-|TRBJ1-1|TRBV4-1|-
TGCGCCAGCAGCCAACGGGACTCATCGAACACTGAAGCTTTCTTT
CASSQRDSSNTEAFF
>-|TRBJ2-1|TRBV29-1|TRBD1
TGCAGCGAGACTGCCCAGGGGGTTTACAATGAGCAGTTCTTC
CSETAQGVYNEQFF
>-|TRBJ1-5|TRBV18|-
TGTGCCAGCTCACGGTTGGTAGGGGTAAATCAGCCCCAGCATTTT
CASSRLVGVNQPQHF
>-|TRBJ2-5|TRBV11-1|TRBD1
TGTGCCAGCAGCTGGAGCAGGGGGTACCAAGAGACCCAGTACTTC
CASSWSRGYQETQYF
>-|TRBJ1-1|TRBV19|-
TGTGCCAGTAGTAGGGGCAGGGGTGACACTGAAGCTTTCTTT
CASSRGRGDTEAFF
>-|TRBJ1-1|TRBV29-1|-
TGCAGCGTTGTAGGACTGCCGAATTCGAACACTGAAGCTTTCTTT
CSVVGLPNSNTEAFF
>-|TRBJ1-2|TRBV5-5|TRBD1
TGTGCCAGCAGCGCGACAGGGGGTGGCGGCTACACCTTC
CASSATGGGGYTF
>-|TRBJ1-2|TRBV5-4|TRBD1
TGTGCCAGCAGCTCACGACAGGGAAGCGGCTATGGCTACACCTTC
CASSSRQGSGYGYTF
>-|TRBJ2-7|TRBV28|TRBD2
TGTGCCAGCAGCACCCCTGGGACTAGCGGGAGCTACGAGCAGTACTTC
CASSTPGTSGSYEQYF